The sequence of this T cell receptor beta chain was determined in a study of blood T cell repertoires in COVID-19. Only in-frame clones appear in the TCRdb table, and some are missing; sequencing was by immunoSEQ multiplex PCR. The sample carries about 99,000 clones, roughly 90% recorded once. The germline gives CDR1 GTSNPN, CDR2 SVGIG (reference sequence). V was trimmed by 0 bases and J by 1 base, leaving 8 bases between them. The CDR3 sequence is 14 residues long. The sequence came from a human donor in a cohort sampled during active COVID-19. Sequenced material: peripheral blood. The chain joins TRBV30 to TRBJ2-3; TRBD1 might be the D (5 bases). CDR3 loop: CAWSVQGGTDTQYF. In DNA form, the CDR3 reads TGTGCCTGGAGTGTACAAGGGGGCACAGATACGCAGTATTTT.